A single count supports the clone carrying this TCR beta chain. Antigen: not known. This entry is derived from a study of PD-1 blockade in classical Hodgkin lymphoma. All trial patients relapsed after autologous stem cell transplantation. Findings and limits, study-wide: Compared with baseline, CD4+ but not CD8+ TCR diversity had risen significantly by C4D1. Diminished baseline TCR diversity has been reported in newly diagnosed patients relative to healthy donors. Similar baseline diversity was found in complete responders and newly diagnosed patients.

This CDR3 spans 16 amino acids. CDR1 is SGHKS and CDR2 is YYEKEE in the germline V gene (reference sequence). V was pared by 1 base and J by 4 bases, with 14 bases between. Repertoires were generated with immunoSEQ multiplex PCR, while TCRdb's copy carries only in-frame clones and drops some. Of approximately 6,700 clones in the sample, about four fifths were seen once. The sequencing used peripheral blood mononuclear cells (PBMCs), collected at baseline. The receptor was derived from a human donor with classical Hodgkin lymphoma. The chain is built from TRBV5-5 and TRBJ2-2; possibly TRBD2 for D (7 bases). The CDR3 DNA reads TGTGCCAGCAGCTTGTTGGAGCGGGACATCACCGGGGAGCTGTTTTTT. Protein sequence: CASSLLERDITGELFF.